Sequencing of this T cell receptor beta chain was carried out in a study of T cells in localized non-small cell lung cancer. Generated by immunoSEQ multiplex PCR, the TCRdb table keeps only in-frame clones and is missing some. The sample yields 100,000 to 150,000 clones, 89% seen once. The CDR3 is 14 residues long. Germline CDR1 SQVTM, CDR2 ANQGSEA. V lost 4 bases, J lost 7 bases, and 17 bases lay in between. Study outcomes and limitations: Clonality of T cells reached its maximum in uninvolved adjacent lung, surpassing tumor.

On this clone: The target antigen is unknown.

The sequence derives from a female donor older than 55 with stage I lung adenocarcinoma. J is TRBJ2-1 and V is TRBV29-1, with D uncertain. The sample was peripheral blood, taken before any cancer treatment. Here the CDR3 DNA reads TGCAGCGTTGGGGAATTTCGCGACGGGAATGAGCAGTTCTTC. It yields the protein CSVGEFRDGNEQFF.